The text below deals with one T cell receptor (beta chain). As yet, its antigen is unknown. The data stem from a study of long-term antiretroviral therapy in people with HIV. The study, taken as a whole, reports: Diversity went up after ART and still fell short of transplant donor controls. Across all time points, the repertoire was dominated by clones that expanded before ART. Documentation of ART adherence, viral resistance or therapy changes was absent.

Running of the v3.0 immunoSEQ assay took place at survey level. Sequencing targeted about 40,000-50,000 T-cell genomes per sample. Measured with immunoSEQ multiplex PCR; TCRdb has only the in-frame clones, and not every one. The table has roughly 28,000 clones, more than 85% seen once. The source was unsorted PBMCs, collected 5.3 years after starting antiretroviral therapy. The sequence was collected from a man aged 45-65 years with HIV.

The CDR3 sequence: CASRLAGGLDTQYF. CDR3 nucleotide sequence: TGTGCCAGCAGACTAGCGGGGGGGTTAGATACGCAGTATTTT. J is TRBJ2-3 and V is TRBV27, with 13 nucleotides matching TRBD2. V shed 6 bases, J shed 5 bases, and the junction held 2 bases outside the gene matches. The CDR3 spans 14 residues. Germline CDR1 MNHEY, CDR2 SMNVEV (reference sequence).